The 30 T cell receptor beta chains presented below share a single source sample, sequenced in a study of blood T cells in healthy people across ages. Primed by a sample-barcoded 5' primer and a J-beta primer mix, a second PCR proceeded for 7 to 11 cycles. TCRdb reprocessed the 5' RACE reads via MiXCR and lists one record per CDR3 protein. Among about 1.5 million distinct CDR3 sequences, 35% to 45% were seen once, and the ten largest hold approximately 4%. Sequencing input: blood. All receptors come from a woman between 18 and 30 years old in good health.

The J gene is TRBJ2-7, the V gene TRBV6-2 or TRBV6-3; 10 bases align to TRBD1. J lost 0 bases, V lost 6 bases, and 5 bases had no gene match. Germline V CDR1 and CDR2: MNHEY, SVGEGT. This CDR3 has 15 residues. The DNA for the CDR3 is TGTGCCAGCAGGAAGGACAGGGGGTCCTCCTACGAGCAGTACTTC. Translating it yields CASRKDRGSSYEQYF.

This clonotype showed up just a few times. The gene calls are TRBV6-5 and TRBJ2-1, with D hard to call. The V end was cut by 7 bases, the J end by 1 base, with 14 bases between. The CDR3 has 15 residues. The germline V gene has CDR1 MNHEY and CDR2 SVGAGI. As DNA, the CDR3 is TGTGCCAGCACCCAAGGTTACCCGTCCTACAATGAGCAGTTCTTC. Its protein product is CASTQGYPSYNEQFF.

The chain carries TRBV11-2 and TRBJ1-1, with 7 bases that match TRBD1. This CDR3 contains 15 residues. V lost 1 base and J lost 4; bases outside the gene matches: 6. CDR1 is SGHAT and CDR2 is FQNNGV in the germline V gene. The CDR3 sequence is CASSLVQGWGTEAFF. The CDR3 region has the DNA TGTGCCAGCAGCTTAGTACAGGGGTGGGGCACTGAAGCTTTCTTT.

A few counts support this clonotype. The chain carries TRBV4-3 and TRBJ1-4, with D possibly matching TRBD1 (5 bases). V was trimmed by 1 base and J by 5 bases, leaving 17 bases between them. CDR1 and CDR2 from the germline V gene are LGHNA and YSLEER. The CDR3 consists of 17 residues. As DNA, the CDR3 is TGCGCCAGCAGCCAAGGCCGGGCGCAGGGCGTCAATGAAAAACTGTTTTTT. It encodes CASSQGRAQGVNEKLFF.

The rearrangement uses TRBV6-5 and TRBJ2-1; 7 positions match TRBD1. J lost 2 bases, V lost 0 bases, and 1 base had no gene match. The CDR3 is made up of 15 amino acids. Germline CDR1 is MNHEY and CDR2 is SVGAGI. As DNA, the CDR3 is TGTGCCAGCAGTTACTCGGGACAGACCTACAATGAGCAGTTCTTC. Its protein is CASSYSGQTYNEQFF.

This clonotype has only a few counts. The CDR3 coding sequence is TGTGCCAGCAGCCCCGTGCGGGGGCGGGGTGATGAGCAGTTCTTC. Amino acids: CASSPVRGRGDEQFF. V gene TRBV4-2 combines with J gene TRBJ2-1; D perhaps matches TRBD2 (7 bases). The CDR3 extends over 15 amino acids. Trimming took off 4 bases at V and 8 bases at J, with 18 bases between the two ends. Germline V gene lookup returns CDR1 LGHNA and CDR2 YNFKEQ.

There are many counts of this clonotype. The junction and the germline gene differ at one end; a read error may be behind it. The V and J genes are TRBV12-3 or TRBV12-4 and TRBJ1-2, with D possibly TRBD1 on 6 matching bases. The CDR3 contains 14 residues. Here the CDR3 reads CASSLGGGYYGYTF. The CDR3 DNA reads TGTGCCAGCAGCTTAGGGGGTGGTTACTATGGCTACACCTTC.

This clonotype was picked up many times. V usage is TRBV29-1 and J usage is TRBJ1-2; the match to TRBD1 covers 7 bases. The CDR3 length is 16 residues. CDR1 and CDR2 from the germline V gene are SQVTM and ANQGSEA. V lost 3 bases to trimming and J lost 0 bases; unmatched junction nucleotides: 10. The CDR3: CSVDRNRQGANYGYTF. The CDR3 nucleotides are TGCAGCGTTGACCGGAACCGACAGGGAGCTAACTATGGCTACACCTTC.

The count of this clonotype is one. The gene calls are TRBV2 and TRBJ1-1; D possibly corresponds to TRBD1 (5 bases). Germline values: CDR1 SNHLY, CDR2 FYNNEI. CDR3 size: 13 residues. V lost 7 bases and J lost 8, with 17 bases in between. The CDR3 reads CASILPGQPEAFF. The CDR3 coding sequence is TGTGCCAGCATACTCCCAGGGCAACCCGAAGCTTTCTTT.

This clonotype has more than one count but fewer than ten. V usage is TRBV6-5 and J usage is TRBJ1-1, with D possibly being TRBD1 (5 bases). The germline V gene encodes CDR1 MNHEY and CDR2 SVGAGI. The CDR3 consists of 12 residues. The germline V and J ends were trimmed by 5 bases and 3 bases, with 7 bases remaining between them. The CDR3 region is CASSTGHTEAFF. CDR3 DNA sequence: TGTGCCAGCAGTACAGGTCACACTGAAGCTTTCTTT.

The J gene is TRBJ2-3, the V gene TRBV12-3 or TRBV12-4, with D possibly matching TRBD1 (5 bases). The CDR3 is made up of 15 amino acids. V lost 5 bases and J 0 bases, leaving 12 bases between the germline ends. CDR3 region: CASSTGLTSTDTQYF. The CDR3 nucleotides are TGTGCCAGCAGTACAGGATTAACTAGCACAGATACGCAGTATTTT.

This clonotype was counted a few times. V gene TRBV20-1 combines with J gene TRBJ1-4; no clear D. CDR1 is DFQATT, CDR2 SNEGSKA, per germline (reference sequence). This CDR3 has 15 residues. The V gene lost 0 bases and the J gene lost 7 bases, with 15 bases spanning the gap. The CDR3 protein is CSARDLRETGEKLFF. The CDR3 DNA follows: TGCAGTGCTAGAGATTTAAGGGAGACGGGTGAAAAACTGTTTTTT.

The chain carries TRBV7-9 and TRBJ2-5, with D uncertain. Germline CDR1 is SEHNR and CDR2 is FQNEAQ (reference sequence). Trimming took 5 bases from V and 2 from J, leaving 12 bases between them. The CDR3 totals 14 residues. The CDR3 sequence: CASSPVLTQETQYF. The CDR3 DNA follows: TGTGCCAGCAGCCCTGTACTGACACAAGAGACCCAGTACTTC.

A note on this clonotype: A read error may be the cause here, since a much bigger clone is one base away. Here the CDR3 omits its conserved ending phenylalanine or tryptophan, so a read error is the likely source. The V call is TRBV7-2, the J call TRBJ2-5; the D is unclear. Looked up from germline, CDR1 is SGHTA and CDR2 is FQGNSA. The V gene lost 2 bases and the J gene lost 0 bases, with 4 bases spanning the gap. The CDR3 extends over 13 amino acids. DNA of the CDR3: TGTGCCAGCAGCTTACATCACCAAGAGACCCAGTACTTG. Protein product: CASSLHHQETQYL.

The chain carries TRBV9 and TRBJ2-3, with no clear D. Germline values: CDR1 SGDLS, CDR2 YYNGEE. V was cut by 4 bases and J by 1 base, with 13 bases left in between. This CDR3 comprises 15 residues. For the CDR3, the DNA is TGTGCCAGCAGCCCGGGTACTACCGGCACAGATACGCAGTATTTT. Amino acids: CASSPGTTGTDTQYF.

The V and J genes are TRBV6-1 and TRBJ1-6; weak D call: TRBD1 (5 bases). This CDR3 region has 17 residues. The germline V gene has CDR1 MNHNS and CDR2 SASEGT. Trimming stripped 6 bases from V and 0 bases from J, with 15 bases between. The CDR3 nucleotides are TGTGCCAGCAGCGATCCAGGGTTATCCTCCTATAATTCACCCCTCCACTTT. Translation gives CASSDPGLSSYNSPLHF.

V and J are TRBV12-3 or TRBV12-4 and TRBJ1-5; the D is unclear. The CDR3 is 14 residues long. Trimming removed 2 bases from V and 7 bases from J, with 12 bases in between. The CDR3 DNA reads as TGTGCCAGCAGTTTAATGGAGGGAGGGCAGCCCCAGCATTTT. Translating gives CASSLMEGGQPQHF.

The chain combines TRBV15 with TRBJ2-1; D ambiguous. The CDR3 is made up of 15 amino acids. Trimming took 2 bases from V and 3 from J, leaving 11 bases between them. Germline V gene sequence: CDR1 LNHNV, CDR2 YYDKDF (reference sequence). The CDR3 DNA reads TGTGCCACCAGCAGAAACGGACGTAGCTACAATGAGCAGTTCTTC. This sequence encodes CATSRNGRSYNEQFF.

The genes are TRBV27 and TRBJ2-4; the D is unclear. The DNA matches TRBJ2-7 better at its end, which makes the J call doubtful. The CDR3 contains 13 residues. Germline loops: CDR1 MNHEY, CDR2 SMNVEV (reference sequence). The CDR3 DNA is TGTGCCAGCAGTTCCGGATATCCCTACGAGCAGTACTTC. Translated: CASSSGYPYEQYF.

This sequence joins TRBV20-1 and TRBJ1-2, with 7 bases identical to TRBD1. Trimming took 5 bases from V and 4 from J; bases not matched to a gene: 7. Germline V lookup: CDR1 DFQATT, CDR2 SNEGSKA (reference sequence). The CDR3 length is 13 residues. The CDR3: CSALEGGFYGYTF. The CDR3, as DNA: TGCAGTGCTCTAGAAGGGGGCTTCTATGGCTACACCTTC.

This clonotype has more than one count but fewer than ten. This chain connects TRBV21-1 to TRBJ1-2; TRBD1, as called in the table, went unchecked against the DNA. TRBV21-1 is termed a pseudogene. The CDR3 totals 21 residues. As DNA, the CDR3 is TGTGCCAGCCTATCTTCGAAAAAGACCTTAGGCCCCGAAGGGGTCTACTATGGCTACACCTTC. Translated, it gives CASLSSKKTLGPEGVYYGYTF.

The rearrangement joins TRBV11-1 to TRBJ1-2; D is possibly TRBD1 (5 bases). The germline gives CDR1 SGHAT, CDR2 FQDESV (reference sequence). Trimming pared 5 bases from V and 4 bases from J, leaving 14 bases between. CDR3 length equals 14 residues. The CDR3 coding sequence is TGTGCCAGCAGCCAAGGGGACTATATCTATGGCTACACCTTC. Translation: CASSQGDYIYGYTF.

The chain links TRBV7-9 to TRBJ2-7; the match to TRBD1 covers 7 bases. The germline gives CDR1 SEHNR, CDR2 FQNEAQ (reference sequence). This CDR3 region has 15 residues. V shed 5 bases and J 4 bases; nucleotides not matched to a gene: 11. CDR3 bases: TGTGCCAGCAGCCCCCGGGTAGGGGGCTATTACGAGCAGTACTTC. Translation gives CASSPRVGGYYEQYF. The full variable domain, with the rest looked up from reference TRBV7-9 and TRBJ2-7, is DTGVSQNPRHKITKRGQNVTFRCDPISEHNRLYWYRQTLGQGPEFLTYFQNEAQLEKSRLLSDRFSAERPKGSFSTLEIQRTEQGDSAMYLCASSPRVGGYYEQYFGPGTRLTVT.

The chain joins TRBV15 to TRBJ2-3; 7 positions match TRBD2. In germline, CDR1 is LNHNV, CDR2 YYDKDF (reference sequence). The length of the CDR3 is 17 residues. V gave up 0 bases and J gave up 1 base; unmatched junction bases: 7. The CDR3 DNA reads TGTGCCACCAGCAGAGAACCTAGCGGAGGGGGCACAGATACGCAGTATTTT. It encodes CATSREPSGGGTDTQYF. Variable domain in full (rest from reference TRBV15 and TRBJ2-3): DAMVIQNPRYQVTQFGKPVTLSCSQTLNHNVMYWYQQKSSQAPKLLFHYYDKDFNNEADTPDNFQSRRPNTSFCFLDIRSPGLGDTAMYLCATSREPSGGGTDTQYFGPGTRLTVL.

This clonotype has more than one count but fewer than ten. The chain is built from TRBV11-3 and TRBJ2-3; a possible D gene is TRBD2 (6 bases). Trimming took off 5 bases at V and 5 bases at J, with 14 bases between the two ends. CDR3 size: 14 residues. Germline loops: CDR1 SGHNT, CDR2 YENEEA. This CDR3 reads CASSRGNRGDTQYF. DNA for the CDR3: TGTGCCAGCAGCCGGGGGAACCGAGGAGATACGCAGTATTTT.

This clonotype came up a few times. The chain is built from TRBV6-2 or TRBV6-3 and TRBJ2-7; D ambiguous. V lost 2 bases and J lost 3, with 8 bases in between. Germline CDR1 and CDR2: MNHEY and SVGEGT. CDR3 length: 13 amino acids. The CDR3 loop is CASSYEPHYEQYF. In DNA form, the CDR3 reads TGTGCCAGCAGTTACGAACCGCACTACGAGCAGTACTTC.

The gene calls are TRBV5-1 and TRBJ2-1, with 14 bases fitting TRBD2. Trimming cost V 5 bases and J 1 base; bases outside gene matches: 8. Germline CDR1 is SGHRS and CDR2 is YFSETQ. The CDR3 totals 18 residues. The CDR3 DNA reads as TGCGCCAGCAGATCAACCGGGACTAGCGGGGGTTCCTACAATGAGCAGTTCTTC. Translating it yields CASRSTGTSGGSYNEQFF.

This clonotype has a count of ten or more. CDR3 in DNA: TGTGCCAGCAGTTACGGACAGGAAGGACAGCCCCAGCATTTT. This encodes CASSYGQEGQPQHF. The V gene is TRBV12-3 or TRBV12-4, the J gene TRBJ1-5; TRBD1 agrees at 7 bases. The CDR3 runs to 14 residues. With 4 bases clipped from V and 7 bases from J, the junction kept 7 bases outside the gene matches.

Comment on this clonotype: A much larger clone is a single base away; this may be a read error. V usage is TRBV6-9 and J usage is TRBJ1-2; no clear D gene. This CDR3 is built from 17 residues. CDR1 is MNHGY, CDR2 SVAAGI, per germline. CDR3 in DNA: TGTGTCAGCATTCCTCCCAAGACCGGCGCGCTCAACTATGGCTACACCTTC. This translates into CVSIPPKTGALNYGYTF.

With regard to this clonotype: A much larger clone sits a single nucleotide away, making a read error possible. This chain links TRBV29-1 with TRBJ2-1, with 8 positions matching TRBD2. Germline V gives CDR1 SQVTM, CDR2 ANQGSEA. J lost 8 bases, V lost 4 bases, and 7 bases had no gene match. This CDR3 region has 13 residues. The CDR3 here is CSVVRGGKDEQFF. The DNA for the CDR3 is TGCAGCGTTGTTCGGGGGGGCAAGGATGAGCAGTTCTTC.